This entry describes one T cell receptor beta chain. The entry originates in a study of blood T cell repertoires in COVID-19. The CDR3 runs 16 residues. After removal of 6 bases from V and 1 base from J, the junction contained 11 bases not matched to a gene. Germline CDR1 is MDHEN and CDR2 is SYDVKM. Profiling relied on immunoSEQ multiplex PCR, and the TCRdb table lists in-frame clones only, not all of them. The table has 150,000 to 160,000 clones, roughly nine tenths seen once. The receptor was derived from a woman between 35 and 50 years old with acute or convalescent COVID-19. The chain uses TRBV28 and TRBJ1-2, with 7 bases fitting TRBD1. Sequencing was carried out using peripheral blood. CDR3 nucleotides: TGTGCCAGCAGCAGTTTATCTGGGACAGATAACTATGGCTACACCTTC. Translated: CASSSLSGTDNYGYTF.